This TCR beta chain came from a study of T cell repertoires in cytomegalovirus infection. Study-level results: It was HLA-C-restricted CMV-specific TCR beta clonotypes that dominated the response ex vivo.

Comment on this clonotype: No antigen is known for it.

Germline V CDR1 and CDR2: LNHDA, SQIVND (reference sequence). The CDR3 length is 16 residues. V dropped 6 bases and J dropped 4; count of bases not matched to a gene: 11. TCRdb passed the reads through MiXCR, listing each CDR3 protein once. This table holds around 100,000 distinct CDR3 sequences, roughly 9.1% found once. This TCR came from a human donor in good health (CMV status not recorded). Some clones in this sample may be carry-over from other donors' samples. Sequencing input: PBMCs, sequenced either directly or after in vitro stimulation (not recorded which). The chain employs TRBV19 and TRBJ2-5; 10 bases are shared with TRBD2. CDR3 bases: TGTGCCAGTAGGCAAGGCCAGCGGGAGGGCCGAGAGACCCAGTACTTC. It specifies CASRQGQREGRETQYF.